Below, 8 T cell receptor beta chains from the same sample are listed, as sequenced in a study of blood T cell repertoires in COVID-19. Here immunoSEQ multiplex PCR was the method, and the copy in TCRdb shows in-frame clones only, minus some. Seen here are tens of thousands of clones, 83% observed once, and the top ten hold 15% to 20%. Source material: peripheral blood. The receptors were gathered from a woman of 80 years or more with acute or convalescent COVID-19.

J is TRBJ1-6 and V is TRBV6-1; D might be TRBD1 (5 bases). CDR1 is MNHNS, CDR2 SASEGT, per germline. There are 14 residues in the CDR3. V was cut by 3 bases and J by 8 bases, with 11 bases left in between. This CDR3 reads CASSDGARDSPLHF. The CDR3 coding sequence is TGTGCCAGCAGTGATGGGGCTAGGGATTCACCCCTCCACTTT.

This chain joins TRBV3-1 (or the pseudogene TRBV3-2) and TRBJ2-1; 12 bases line up with TRBD2. V was clipped by 4 bases and J by 7 bases; unmatched bases: 11. Germline V gives CDR1 LGHDT, CDR2 YNNKEL (reference sequence). The CDR3 extends over 17 amino acids. The CDR3 sequence is CASSLPPTSGGKNEQFF. The CDR3 DNA sequence: TGTGCCAGCAGCCTCCCTCCCACTAGCGGGGGGAAAAATGAGCAGTTCTTC.

This chain uses TRBV5-6 with TRBJ1-3; D not resolved. Germline V gene sequence: CDR1 SGHDT, CDR2 YYEEEE. The CDR3 loop spans 15 amino acids. Trimming removed 0 bases at V and 0 bases at J, with 7 bases between. The CDR3 is CASSLGRSSGNTIYF. The DNA of the CDR3 is TGTGCCAGCAGCTTGGGGCGGAGCTCTGGAAACACCATATATTTT.

The genes are TRBV29-1 and TRBJ2-5; 10 bases are a match to TRBD1. Trimming at V came to 6 bases and at J to 5 bases, leaving 6 bases not matched to a gene. Germline V gene data show CDR1 as SQVTM and CDR2 as ANQGSEA. This CDR3 comprises 13 residues. The CDR3 sequence is CSVSTGGLETQYF. In nucleotides, the CDR3 is TGCAGCGTCTCGACAGGGGGCTTGGAGACCCAGTACTTC. Full variable domain (outside the CDR3, taken from reference TRBV29-1 and TRBJ2-5): SAVISQKPSRDICQRGTSLTIQCQVDSQVTMMFWYRQQPGQSLTLIATANQGSEATYESGFVIDKFPISRPNLTFSTLTVSNMSPEDSSIYLCSVSTGGLETQYFGPGTRLLVL.

The chain carries TRBV5-1 and TRBJ1-6; no definite D call. Trimming removed 0 bases from V and 10 bases from J, with 14 bases in between. The CDR3 spans 15 residues. Germline V gives CDR1 SGHRS, CDR2 YFSETQ. The CDR3 bases are TGCGCCAGCAGCTTGGTTTGGCAGGCCAGGTCACCCCTCCACTTT. This translates into CASSLVWQARSPLHF.

This chain links TRBV6-5 with TRBJ1-5; possible D gene TRBD1, 5 bases. Germline assignment: CDR1 MNHEY and CDR2 SVGAGI. Trimming cost V 5 bases and J 5 bases, with 10 bases left between them. The CDR3 is 13 residues long. CDR3 loop: CASSTQGDQPQHF. CDR3 nucleotides: TGTGCCAGCAGTACCCAAGGGGATCAGCCCCAGCATTTT.

This clone was seen a handful of times. The chain combines TRBV18 with TRBJ1-5; D gene ambiguous. The germline V gene encodes CDR1 KGHSH and CDR2 LQKENI. Between the trimmed V and J ends, which lost 3 bases and 3 bases, there was a span of 12 bases. This CDR3 contains 15 residues. The CDR3 loop is CASSPPPGYNQPQHF. The CDR3 nucleotides are TGTGCCAGCTCACCTCCCCCAGGCTACAATCAGCCCCAGCATTTT. The full variable domain, in which reference TRBV18 and TRBJ1-5 provide the parts outside the CDR3, is NAGVMQNPRHLVRRRGQEARLRCSPMKGHSHVYWYRQLPEEGLKFMVYLQKENIIDESGMPKERFSAEFPKEGPSILRIQQVVRGDSAAYFCASSPPPGYNQPQHFGDGTRLSIL.

The chain links TRBV5-1 to TRBJ1-6, with 9 bases fitting TRBD1. The CDR3 runs to 18 residues. Looked up from germline, CDR1 is SGHRS and CDR2 is YFSETQ. J gave up 7 bases and V 2 bases, and 13 bases lay outside the gene matches. CDR3 in DNA: TGCGCCAGCAGCTTCCAACGGACAGGGGTCCTCCTAAATTCACCCCTCCACTTT. Protein product: CASSFQRTGVLLNSPLHF.